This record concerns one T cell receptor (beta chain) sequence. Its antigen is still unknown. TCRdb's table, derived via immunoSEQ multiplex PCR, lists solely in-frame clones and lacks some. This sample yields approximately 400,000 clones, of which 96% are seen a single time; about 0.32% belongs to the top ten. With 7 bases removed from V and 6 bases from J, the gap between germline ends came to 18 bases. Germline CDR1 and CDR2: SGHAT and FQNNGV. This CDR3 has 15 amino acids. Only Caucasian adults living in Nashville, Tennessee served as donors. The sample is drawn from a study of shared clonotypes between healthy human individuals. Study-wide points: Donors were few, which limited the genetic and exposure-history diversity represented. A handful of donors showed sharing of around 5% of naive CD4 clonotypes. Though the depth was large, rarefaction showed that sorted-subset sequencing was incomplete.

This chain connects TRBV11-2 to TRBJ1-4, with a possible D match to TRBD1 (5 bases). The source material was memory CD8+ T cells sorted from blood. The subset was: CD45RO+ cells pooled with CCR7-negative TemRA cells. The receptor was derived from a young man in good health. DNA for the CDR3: TGTGCCAGCACCCTAGGGGCCTCCCCGTATGAAAAACTGTTTTTT. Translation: CASTLGASPYEKLFF.